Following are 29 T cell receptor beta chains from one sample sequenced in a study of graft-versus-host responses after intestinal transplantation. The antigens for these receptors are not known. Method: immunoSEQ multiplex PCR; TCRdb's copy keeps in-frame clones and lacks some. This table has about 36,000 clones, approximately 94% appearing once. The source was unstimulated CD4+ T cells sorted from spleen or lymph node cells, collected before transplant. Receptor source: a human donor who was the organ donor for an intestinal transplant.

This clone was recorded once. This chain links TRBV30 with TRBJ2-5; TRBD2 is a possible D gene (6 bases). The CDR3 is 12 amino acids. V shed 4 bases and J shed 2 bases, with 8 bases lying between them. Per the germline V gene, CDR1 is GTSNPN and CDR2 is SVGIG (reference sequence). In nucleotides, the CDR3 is TGTGCCTGGAACGGGGGACAAGAGACCCAGTACTTC. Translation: CAWNGGQETQYF.

The CDR3 loop reads CASRAGTGVTDTQYF. In DNA form, the CDR3 reads TGTGCCAGCAGGGCCGGGACAGGGGTCACAGATACGCAGTATTTT. The genes are TRBV27 and TRBJ2-3; 10 bases match TRBD1. Germline V gene lookup returns CDR1 MNHEY and CDR2 SMNVEV (reference sequence). There are 15 residues in the CDR3. V was pared by 6 bases and J by 2 bases, with 5 bases of the junction left unmatched.

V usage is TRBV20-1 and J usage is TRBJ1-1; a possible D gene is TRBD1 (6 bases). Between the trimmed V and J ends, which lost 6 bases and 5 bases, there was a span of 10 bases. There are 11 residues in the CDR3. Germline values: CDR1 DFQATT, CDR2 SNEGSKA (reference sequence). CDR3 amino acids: CSARGATEAFF. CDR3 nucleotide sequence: TGCAGTGCAAGGGGGGCAACTGAAGCTTTCTTT.

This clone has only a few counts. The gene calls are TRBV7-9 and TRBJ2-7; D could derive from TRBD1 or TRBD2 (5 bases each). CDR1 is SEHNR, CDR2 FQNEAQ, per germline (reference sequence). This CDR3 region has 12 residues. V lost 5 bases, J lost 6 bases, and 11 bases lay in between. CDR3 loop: CASSDIGTEQYF. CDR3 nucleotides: TGTGCCAGCAGCGATATTGGGACCGAGCAGTACTTC.

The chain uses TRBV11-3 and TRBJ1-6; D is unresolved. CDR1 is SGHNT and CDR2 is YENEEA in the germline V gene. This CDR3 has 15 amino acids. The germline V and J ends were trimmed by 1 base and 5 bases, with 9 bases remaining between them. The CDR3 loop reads CASSLVGQNNSPLHF. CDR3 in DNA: TGTGCCAGCAGCTTAGTGGGCCAGAATAATTCACCCCTCCACTTT. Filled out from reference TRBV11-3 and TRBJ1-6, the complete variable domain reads EAGVVQSPRYKIIEKKQPVAFWCNPISGHNTLYWYLQNLGQGPELLIRYENEEAVDDSQLPKDRFSAERLKGVDSTLKIQPAELGDSAVYLCASSLVGQNNSPLHFGNGTRLTVT.

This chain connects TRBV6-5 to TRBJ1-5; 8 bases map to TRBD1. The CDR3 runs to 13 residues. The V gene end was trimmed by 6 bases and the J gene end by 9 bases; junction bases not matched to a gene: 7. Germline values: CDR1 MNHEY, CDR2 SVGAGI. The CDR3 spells CASSGQGWGPQHF. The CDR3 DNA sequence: TGTGCCAGCAGCGGACAGGGTTGGGGGCCCCAGCATTTT.

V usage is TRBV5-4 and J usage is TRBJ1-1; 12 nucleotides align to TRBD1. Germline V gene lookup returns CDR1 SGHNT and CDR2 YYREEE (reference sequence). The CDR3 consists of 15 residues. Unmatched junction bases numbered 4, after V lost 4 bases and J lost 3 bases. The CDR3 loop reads CASSPRDRGHTEAFF. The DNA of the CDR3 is TGTGCCAGCAGCCCCCGGGACAGGGGGCACACTGAAGCTTTCTTT.

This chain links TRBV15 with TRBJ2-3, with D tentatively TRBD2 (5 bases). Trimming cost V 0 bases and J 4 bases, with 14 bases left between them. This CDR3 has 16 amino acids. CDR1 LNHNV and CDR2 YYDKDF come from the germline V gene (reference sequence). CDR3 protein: CATSRDPRLAPDTQYF. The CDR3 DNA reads TGTGCCACCAGCAGAGATCCAAGGCTAGCCCCAGATACGCAGTATTTT.

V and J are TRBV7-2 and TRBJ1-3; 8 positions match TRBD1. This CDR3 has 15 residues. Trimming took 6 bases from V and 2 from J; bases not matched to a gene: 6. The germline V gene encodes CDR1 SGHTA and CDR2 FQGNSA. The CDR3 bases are TGTGCCAGCAGTTCCCCGGACAGGGCTGGAAACACCATATATTTT. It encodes CASSSPDRAGNTIYF.

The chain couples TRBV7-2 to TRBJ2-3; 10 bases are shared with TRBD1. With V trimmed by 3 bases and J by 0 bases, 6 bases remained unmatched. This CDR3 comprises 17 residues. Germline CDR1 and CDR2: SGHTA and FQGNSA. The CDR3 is CASSFPDRGVSTDTQYF. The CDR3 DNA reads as TGTGCCAGCAGCTTCCCGGACAGGGGGGTCAGCACAGATACGCAGTATTTT.

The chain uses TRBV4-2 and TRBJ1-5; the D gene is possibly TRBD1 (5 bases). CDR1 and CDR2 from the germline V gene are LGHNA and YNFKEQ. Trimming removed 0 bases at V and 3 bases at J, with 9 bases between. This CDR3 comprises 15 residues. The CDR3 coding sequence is TGTGCCAGCAGCCAAGATTACAGGTCCAATCAGCCCCAGCATTTT. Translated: CASSQDYRSNQPQHF.

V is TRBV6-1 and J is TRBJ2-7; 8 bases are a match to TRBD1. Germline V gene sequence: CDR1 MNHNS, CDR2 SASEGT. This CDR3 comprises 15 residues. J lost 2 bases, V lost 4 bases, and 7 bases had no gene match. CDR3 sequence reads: CASSGTTGAPYEQYF. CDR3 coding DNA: TGTGCCAGCAGTGGAACGACAGGGGCCCCCTACGAGCAGTACTTC.

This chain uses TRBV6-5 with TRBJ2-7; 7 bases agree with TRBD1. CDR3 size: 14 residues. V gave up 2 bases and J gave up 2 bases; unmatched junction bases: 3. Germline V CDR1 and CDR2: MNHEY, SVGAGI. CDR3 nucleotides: TGTGCCAGCAGTTACGTTAGGGGGCCCTACGAGCAGTACTTC. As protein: CASSYVRGPYEQYF.

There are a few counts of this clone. Written as DNA, the CDR3 is TGTGCCAGCAGCCCTTGGACAGGGGGCTACGAGCAGTACTTC. Protein sequence: CASSPWTGGYEQYF. V is TRBV11-3 and J is TRBJ2-7; TRBD1 agrees at 10 bases. The V gene's germline CDR1 is SGHNT and CDR2 YENEEA. The CDR3 spans 14 residues. J gave up 3 bases and V 5 bases, and 4 bases lay outside the gene matches.

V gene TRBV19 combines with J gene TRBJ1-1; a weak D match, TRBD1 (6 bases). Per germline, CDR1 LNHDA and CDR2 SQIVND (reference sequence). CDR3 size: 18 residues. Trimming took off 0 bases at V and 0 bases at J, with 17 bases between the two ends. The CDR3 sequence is CASSIDRRTASMNTEAFF. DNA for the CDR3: TGTGCCAGTAGTATAGATAGGCGGACAGCCAGCATGAACACTGAAGCTTTCTTT.

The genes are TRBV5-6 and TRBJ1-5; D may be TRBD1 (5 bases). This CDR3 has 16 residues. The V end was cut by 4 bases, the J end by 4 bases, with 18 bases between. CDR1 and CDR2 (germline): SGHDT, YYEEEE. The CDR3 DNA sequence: TGTGCCAGCAGCCTCCTGGGGGGTGGTAAGAATCAGCCCCAGCATTTT. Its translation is CASSLLGGGKNQPQHF.

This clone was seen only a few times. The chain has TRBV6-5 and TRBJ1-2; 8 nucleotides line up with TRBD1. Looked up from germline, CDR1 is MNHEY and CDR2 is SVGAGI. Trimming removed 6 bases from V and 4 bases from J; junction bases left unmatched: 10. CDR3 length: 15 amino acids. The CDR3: CASRPTRGRSYGYTF. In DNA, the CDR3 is TGTGCCAGCAGACCCACCAGGGGGCGAAGCTATGGCTACACCTTC.

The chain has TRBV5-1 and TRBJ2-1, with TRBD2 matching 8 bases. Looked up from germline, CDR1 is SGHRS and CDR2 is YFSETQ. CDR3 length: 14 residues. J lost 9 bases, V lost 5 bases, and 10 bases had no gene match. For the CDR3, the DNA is TGCGCCAGCAGTTCCCGGGGGGGCGGAGGTGAGCAGTTCTTC. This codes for CASSSRGGGGEQFF.

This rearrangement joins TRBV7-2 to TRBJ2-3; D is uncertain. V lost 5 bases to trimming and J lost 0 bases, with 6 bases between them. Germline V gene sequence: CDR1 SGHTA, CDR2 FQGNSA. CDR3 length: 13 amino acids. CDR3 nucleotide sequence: TGTGCCAGCAGCGCCCCTAGCACAGATACGCAGTATTTT. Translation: CASSAPSTDTQYF.

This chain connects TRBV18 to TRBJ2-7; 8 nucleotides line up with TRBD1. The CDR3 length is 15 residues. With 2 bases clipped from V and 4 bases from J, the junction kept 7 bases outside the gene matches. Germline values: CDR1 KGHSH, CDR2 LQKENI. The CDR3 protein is CASSPEAGGRYEQYF. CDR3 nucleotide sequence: TGTGCCAGCTCACCAGAGGCAGGGGGCAGGTACGAGCAGTACTTC.

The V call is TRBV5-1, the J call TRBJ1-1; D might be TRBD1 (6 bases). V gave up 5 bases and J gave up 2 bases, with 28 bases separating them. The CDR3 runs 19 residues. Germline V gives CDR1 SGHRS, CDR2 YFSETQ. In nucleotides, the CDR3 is TGCGCCAGCAGAAGTTCTCAACTAAAACTCCAGGGGAACAACACTGAAGCTTTCTTT. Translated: CASRSSQLKLQGNNTEAFF.

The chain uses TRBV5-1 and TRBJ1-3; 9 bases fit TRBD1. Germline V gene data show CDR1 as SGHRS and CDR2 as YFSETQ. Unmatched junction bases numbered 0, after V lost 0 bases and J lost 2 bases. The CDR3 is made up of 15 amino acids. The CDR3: CASSLGQGAGNTIYF. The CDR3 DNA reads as TGCGCCAGCAGCTTGGGACAGGGGGCTGGAAACACCATATATTTT.

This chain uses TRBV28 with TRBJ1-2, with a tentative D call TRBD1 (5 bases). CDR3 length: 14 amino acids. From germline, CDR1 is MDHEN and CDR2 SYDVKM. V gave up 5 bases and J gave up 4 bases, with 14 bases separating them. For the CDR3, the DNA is TGTGCCAGCAGTCTTCCGACAGAGGCCTATGGCTACACCTTC. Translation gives CASSLPTEAYGYTF.

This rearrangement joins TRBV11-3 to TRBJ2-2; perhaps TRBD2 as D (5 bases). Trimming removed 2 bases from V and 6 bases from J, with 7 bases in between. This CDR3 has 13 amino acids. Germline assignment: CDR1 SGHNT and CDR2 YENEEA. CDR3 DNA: TGTGCCAGCAGCTTACCCGGGGCCGGGGAGCTGTTTTTT. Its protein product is CASSLPGAGELFF.

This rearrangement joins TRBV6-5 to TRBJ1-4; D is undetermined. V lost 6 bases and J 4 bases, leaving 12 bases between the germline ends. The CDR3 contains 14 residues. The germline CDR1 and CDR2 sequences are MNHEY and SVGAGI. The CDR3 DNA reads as TGTGCCAGCAGCTCCGGGAGCCTTAATGAAAAACTGTTTTTT. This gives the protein CASSSGSLNEKLFF.

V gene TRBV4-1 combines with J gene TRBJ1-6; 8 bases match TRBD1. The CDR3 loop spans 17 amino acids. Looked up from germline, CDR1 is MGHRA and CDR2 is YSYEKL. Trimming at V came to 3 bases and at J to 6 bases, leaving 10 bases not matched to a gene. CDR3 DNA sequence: TGCGCCAGCAGCCATAGGTGGGGACAGGATTTTAATTCACCCCTCCACTTT. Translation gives CASSHRWGQDFNSPLHF.

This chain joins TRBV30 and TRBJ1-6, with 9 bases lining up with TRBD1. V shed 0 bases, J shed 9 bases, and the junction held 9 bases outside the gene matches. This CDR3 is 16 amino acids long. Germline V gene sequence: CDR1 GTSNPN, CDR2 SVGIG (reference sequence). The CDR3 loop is CAWSVGSGTGISPLHF. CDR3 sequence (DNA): TGTGCCTGGAGTGTAGGATCCGGGACAGGGATTTCACCCCTCCACTTT.

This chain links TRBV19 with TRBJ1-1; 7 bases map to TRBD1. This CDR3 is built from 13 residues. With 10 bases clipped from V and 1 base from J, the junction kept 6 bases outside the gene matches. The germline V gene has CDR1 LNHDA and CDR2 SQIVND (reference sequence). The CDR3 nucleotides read TGTGCCACTAGGGACAGTTGGAACACTGAAGCTTTCTTT. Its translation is CATRDSWNTEAFF.

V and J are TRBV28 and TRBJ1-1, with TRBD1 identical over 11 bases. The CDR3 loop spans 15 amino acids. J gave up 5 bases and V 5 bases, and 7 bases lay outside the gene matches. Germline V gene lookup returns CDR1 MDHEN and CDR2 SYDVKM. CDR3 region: CASSPNRDRGTEAFF. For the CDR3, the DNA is TGTGCCAGCAGTCCGAACCGGGACAGGGGGACTGAAGCTTTCTTT.